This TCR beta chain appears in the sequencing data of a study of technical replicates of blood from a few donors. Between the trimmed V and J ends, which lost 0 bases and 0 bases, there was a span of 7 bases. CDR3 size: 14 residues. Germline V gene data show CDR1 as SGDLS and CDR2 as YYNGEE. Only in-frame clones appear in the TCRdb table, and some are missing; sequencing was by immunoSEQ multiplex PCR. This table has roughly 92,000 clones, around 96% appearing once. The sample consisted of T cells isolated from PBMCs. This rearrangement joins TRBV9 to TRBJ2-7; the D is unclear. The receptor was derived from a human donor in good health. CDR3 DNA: TGTGCCAGCAGCGTAGCGAGTAGCTCCTACGAGCAGTACTTC. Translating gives CASSVASSSYEQYF.